This T cell receptor (beta chain) was identified in a study of human T cells and chemical hapten exposure. Study summary: Minor pooled library volume differences mainly drove per-sample TCR yield variation.

With 1 base clipped from V and 5 bases from J, the junction kept 12 bases outside the gene matches. There are 17 residues in the CDR3. Germline V lookup: CDR1 SGHRS, CDR2 YFSETQ. As regards this clonotype: Antigen: not known.

The library tagged individual cDNA molecules with unique molecular identifiers. Authors' processing steps: Individual samples carried between about 23,224 and 750,000 TCRs, with around 96,000 as the median. One entry per CDR3 protein results from TCRdb running MiXCR on the 5' RACE reads. TCRdb, rather than the study authors, made the V and J calls. The sample consists of tens of thousands of distinct CDR3 sequences, approximately 7.7% of them appearing once. The total RNA was obtained from whole blood that was not fractionated. Study results and caveats: No shift was seen in TCRs above 1 in 1000 frequency with DPC sensitization.

The sequence derives from a male donor in good health. This sequence joins TRBV5-1 and TRBJ2-7; the match to TRBD2 covers 10 bases. The CDR3 region has the DNA TGCGCCAGCAGCTTGACCCCCCCTAGCGGGAGTTTGAACGAGCAGTACTTC. Protein product: CASSLTPPSGSLNEQYF.